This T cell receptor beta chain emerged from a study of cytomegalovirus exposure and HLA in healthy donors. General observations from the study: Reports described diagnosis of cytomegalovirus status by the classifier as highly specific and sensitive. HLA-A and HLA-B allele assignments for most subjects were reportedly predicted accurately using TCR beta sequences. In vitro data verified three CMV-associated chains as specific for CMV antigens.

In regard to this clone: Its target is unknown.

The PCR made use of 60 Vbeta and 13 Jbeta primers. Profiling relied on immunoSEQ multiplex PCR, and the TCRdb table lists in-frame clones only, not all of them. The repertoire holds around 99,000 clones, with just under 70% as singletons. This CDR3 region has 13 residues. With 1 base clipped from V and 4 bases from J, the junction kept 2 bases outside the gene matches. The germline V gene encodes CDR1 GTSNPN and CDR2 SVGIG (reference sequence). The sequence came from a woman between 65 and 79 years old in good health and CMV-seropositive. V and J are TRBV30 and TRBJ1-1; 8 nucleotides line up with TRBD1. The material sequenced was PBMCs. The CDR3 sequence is CAWSAGGGTEAFF. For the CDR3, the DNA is TGTGCCTGGAGTGCAGGGGGCGGCACTGAAGCTTTCTTT.